These T cell receptor beta chains were read from a single sample in a study of CD8 T cells in Susac syndrome. TCRdb ran MiXCR on the immunoSEQ multiplex PCR reads and lists one entry per CDR3 protein. Here the sample spans about 100,000 distinct CDR3 sequences, roughly 96% being singletons. Sequencing was done on a sample of CD8+ T cells from PBMCs. Source of these receptors: a human donor with Susac syndrome. Both conserved end residues are part of each CDR3. Each record gives: CDR3 DNA, CDR3 protein, V gene, J gene, D gene. The D gene is left open where the match is weak.

DNA: TGTGCCAGCAGCTTAGCCGGGATGTACAATGAGCAGTTCTTC
CDR3: CASSLAGMYNEQFF
V: TRBV7-2
J: TRBJ2-1
D: NA

DNA: TGCAGCGCCGGGGTTCCTGAGCAGTTCTTC
CDR3: CSAGVPEQFF
V: TRBV29-1
J: TRBJ2-1
D: NA

DNA: TGCAGCGTTCTCAGCTACACTGAAGCTTTCTTT
CDR3: CSVLSYTEAFF
V: TRBV29-1
J: TRBJ1-1
D: NA

DNA: TGCGCCAGCAGCTTGGGGGACAGGGGTAATGAGCAGTTCTTC
CDR3: CASSLGDRGNEQFF
V: TRBV5-1
J: TRBJ2-1
D: TRBD1

DNA: TGTGCCAGCAGTCCCGATGCGGGGGATACGCAGTATTTT
CDR3: CASSPDAGDTQYF
V: TRBV27
J: TRBJ2-3
D: NA

DNA: TGTGCCAGCATGAACGGGGGCACAGATACGCAGTATTTT
CDR3: CASMNGGTDTQYF
V: TRBV6-6
J: TRBJ2-3
D: NA

DNA: TGTGCCAGCAGCTTATCCCTAGCCCGGCCGCAGTATTTT
CDR3: CASSLSLARPQYF
V: TRBV13
J: TRBJ2-3
D: NA

DNA: TGTGCCAGCAGCTTGTTTCGGGCGGGAATGAACACTGAAGCTTTCTTT
CDR3: CASSLFRAGMNTEAFF
V: TRBV5-8
J: TRBJ1-1
D: NA

DNA: TGTGCCAGCAGTGCCGGGACAGACACCGGGGAGCTGTTTTTT
CDR3: CASSAGTDTGELFF
V: TRBV2
J: TRBJ2-2
D: TRBD1

DNA: TGTGCCAGCAGCCAAGATCCCGCGAACACCGGGGAGCTGTTTTTT
CDR3: CASSQDPANTGELFF
V: TRBV3-1
J: TRBJ2-2
D: NA